The source of this T cell receptor beta chain is a study of blood T cell repertoires in COVID-19. Study information: COVID-19 samples collected from the United States, Italy and Spain covered acute and convalescent phases. Sources were T cells, B-cell-depleted T cells, or PBMCs; the material itself was cDNA or gDNA.

Authors' data handling: Amplification of reference gene primers provided the estimated nucleated cell counts. Produced via immunoSEQ multiplex PCR; TCRdb's table is partial and in-frame only. D and trimming were read from the DNA, whereas the V and J calls and clone size are those reported in that table. The repertoire holds 50,000 to 75,000 clones, with around 86% as singletons. Looked up from germline, CDR1 is SGHRS and CDR2 is YFSETQ. Trimming pared 0 bases from V and 2 bases from J, leaving 12 bases between. This CDR3 spans 15 amino acids. The rearrangement joins TRBV5-1 to TRBJ2-7; D is undetermined. The TCR was taken from a woman at least 80 years old with active or convalescent COVID-19. The specimen was peripheral blood. The CDR3 sequence is CASSLVSGLTYEQYF. The CDR3 DNA reads TGCGCCAGCAGCTTGGTTTCGGGTCTGACCTACGAGCAGTACTTC.